Below are 24 T cell receptor beta chains sequenced from a single sample in a study of identical twins. TCRdb redid the calling of the 5' RACE reads with MiXCR, one entry per CDR3 protein. The table lists fewer than 250,000 distinct CDR3 sequences, roughly 7% of them singletons. The sample was also reused in another study, on yellow fever vaccine responses in identical twins.

The sample consisted of memory (CD45RO+) T cells sorted from blood. These receptor sequences come from a woman between 18 and 29 years old in good health.

This clonotype was observed at least ten times. The DNA for the CDR3 is TGCAGCGCAAAGGTCCCTACCTCTGGAAACACCATATATTTT. Residues: CSAKVPTSGNTIYF. The rearrangement links TRBV29-1 to TRBJ1-3; D gene ambiguous. Trimming removed 7 bases at V and 0 bases at J, with 13 bases between. Germline V lookup: CDR1 SQVTM, CDR2 ANQGSEA. The CDR3 has 14 amino acids.

This chain joins TRBV9 and TRBJ1-1; D might be TRBD1 (5 bases). In germline, CDR1 is SGDLS, CDR2 YYNGEE. V was trimmed by 3 bases and J by 5 bases, leaving 23 bases between them. CDR3 length: 17 residues. CDR3 protein: CASSAHGVGERGTEAFF. DNA of the CDR3: TGTGCCAGCAGCGCCCACGGGGTAGGGGAGAGAGGAACTGAAGCTTTCTTT.

This clonotype was seen more than once but under ten times. The chain is built from TRBV2 and TRBJ2-3; 10 bases map to TRBD2. The CDR3 spans 16 residues. Germline V gene sequence: CDR1 SNHLY, CDR2 FYNNEI. With 3 bases clipped from V and 3 bases from J, the junction kept 6 bases outside the gene matches. The CDR3 protein is CASSDRLAGDTDTQYF. The CDR3 DNA is TGTGCCAGCAGTGATCGGCTAGCGGGAGATACAGATACGCAGTATTTT.

There are a few counts of this clonotype. This chain joins TRBV3-1 and TRBJ1-5, with 7 nucleotides matching TRBD1. This CDR3 is 15 amino acids long. CDR1 and CDR2 (germline): LGHDT, YNNKEL (reference sequence). J gave up 6 bases and V 0 bases, and 5 bases lay outside the gene matches. The CDR3 bases are TGTGCCAGCAGCCAAGAAGGGGGCTTTGGTCAGCCCCAGCATTTT. Its protein is CASSQEGGFGQPQHF. Drawing the rest from reference TRBV3-1 and TRBJ1-5, the complete variable domain is DTAVSQTPKYLVTQMGNDKSIKCEQNLGHDTMYWYKQDSKKFLKIMFSYNNKELIINETVPNRFSPKSPDKAHLNLHINSLELGDSAVYFCASSQEGGFGQPQHFGDGTRLSIL.

This clonotype was seen more than once but under ten times. The chain links TRBV20-1 to TRBJ2-1, with 9 bases aligning to TRBD1. The CDR3 is made up of 14 amino acids. The germline CDR1 and CDR2 sequences are DFQATT and SNEGSKA (reference sequence). V lost 5 bases and J lost 4; bases outside the gene matches: 6. CDR3 residues: CSAPGTGFYNEQFF. For the CDR3, the DNA is TGCAGTGCTCCCGGGACAGGGTTTTACAATGAGCAGTTCTTC.

This clonotype appeared a few times. The chain joins TRBV9 to TRBJ1-4; the D gene is possibly TRBD1 (5 bases). Germline loops: CDR1 SGDLS, CDR2 YYNGEE. The CDR3 spans 16 residues. Trimming took 0 bases from V and 3 from J, leaving 12 bases between them. The chain's CDR3 is CASSVEGTVPNEKLFF. Written as DNA, the CDR3 is TGTGCCAGCAGCGTAGAGGGGACGGTTCCTAATGAAAAACTGTTTTTT.

This clonotype was seen more than once but under ten times. The rearrangement uses TRBV3-1 and TRBJ1-2; 7 nucleotides align to TRBD1. Per the germline V gene, CDR1 is LGHDT and CDR2 is YNNKEL (reference sequence). V was clipped by 5 bases and J by 7 bases; unmatched bases: 7. The CDR3 covers 13 residues. Here the CDR3 reads CASSARQGGGYTF. CDR3 coding DNA: TGTGCCAGCAGCGCCCGACAGGGTGGTGGCTACACCTTC.

This clonotype has ten or more counts. The V gene is TRBV12-3 or TRBV12-4, the J gene TRBJ1-6; D gene uncertain. The V end was cut by 6 bases, the J end by 0 bases, with 0 bases between. The CDR3 runs 12 residues. This chain's CDR3 is CASSSYNSPLHF. CDR3 DNA: TGTGCCAGCAGCTCCTATAATTCACCCCTCCACTTT.

The gene calls are TRBV20-1 and TRBJ1-6; 8 bases map to TRBD1. Germline values: CDR1 DFQATT, CDR2 SNEGSKA (reference sequence). The CDR3 totals 15 residues. J was trimmed by 0 bases and V by 6 bases; bases with no gene match: 4. This chain's CDR3 is CSAPGQGSYNSPLHF. CDR3 nucleotide sequence: TGCAGTGCCCCCGGACAGGGCTCCTATAATTCACCCCTCCACTTT.

This clonotype was counted between two and nine times. DNA of the CDR3: TGCAGTGCCGGGACAGGGAACGAGCAGTACGTC. This codes for CSAGTGNEQYV. V gene TRBV20-1 combines with J gene TRBJ2-7; 9 nucleotides agree with TRBD1. Germline CDR1 and CDR2: DFQATT and SNEGSKA (reference sequence). Trimming at V came to 6 bases and at J to 5 bases, leaving 2 bases not matched to a gene. The CDR3 has 11 amino acids.

There are many counts of this clonotype. This chain links TRBV12-3 or TRBV12-4 with TRBJ2-3, with a tentative D call TRBD2 (6 bases). The CDR3 length is 16 residues. Between the trimmed V and J ends, which lost 2 bases and 1 base, there was a span of 13 bases. Here the CDR3 reads CASSLIRGDRTDTQYF. CDR3 DNA sequence: TGTGCCAGCAGTTTAATCCGCGGGGATCGCACAGATACGCAGTATTTT.

V gene TRBV5-6 combines with J gene TRBJ2-2; D possibly matches TRBD1 or TRBD2 (5 bases each). The CDR3 extends over 16 amino acids. V was cut by 1 base and J by 7 bases, with 17 bases left in between. The germline V gene has CDR1 SGHDT and CDR2 YYEEEE. Written as DNA, the CDR3 is TGTGCCAGCAGCTTGTTTGGGCAGGGAGTAAGCGGGGAGCTGTTTTTT. Encoded protein: CASSLFGQGVSGELFF.

The sample holds many counts of this clonotype. V gene TRBV7-9 combines with J gene TRBJ1-1; D is undetermined. Germline V gene sequence: CDR1 SEHNR, CDR2 FQNEAQ (reference sequence). V was clipped by 1 base and J by 4 bases, with 4 bases between them. This CDR3 comprises 12 residues. The CDR3 loop reads CASSLGATEAFF. The CDR3 bases are TGTGCCAGCAGCTTAGGGGCCACTGAAGCTTTCTTT.

This clonotype appeared many times. The chain combines TRBV12-3 or TRBV12-4 with TRBJ1-5, with D uncertain. The CDR3 covers 12 residues. Trimming cost V 3 bases and J 6 bases, with 6 bases left between them. CDR3 bases: TGTGCCAGCAGTTTCGTGCGTCAGCCCCAGCATTTT. Translating it yields CASSFVRQPQHF.

The V and J genes are TRBV7-2 and TRBJ2-1, with 11 bases that match TRBD2. This CDR3 comprises 18 residues. V dropped 0 bases and J dropped 4; count of bases not matched to a gene: 8. From germline, CDR1 is SGHTA and CDR2 FQGNSA. In nucleotides, the CDR3 is TGTGCCAGCAGCTTAGCCCGATGGGGACTAGCGGCGTACAATGAGCAGTTCTTC. Translated: CASSLARWGLAAYNEQFF.

The genes are TRBV5-1 and TRBJ2-1, with no clear D. Germline lookup yields CDR1 SGHRS and CDR2 YFSETQ. V lost 8 bases and J lost 7, with 13 bases in between. This CDR3 is 12 amino acids long. The CDR3 DNA sequence: TGCGCCAGTTTAAACCAGAGGAATGAGCAGTTCTTC. This codes for CASLNQRNEQFF.

This clonotype was observed many times. This rearrangement joins TRBV5-6 to TRBJ1-1, with D perhaps matching TRBD1 (5 bases). V gave up 0 bases and J gave up 0 bases, with 12 bases separating them. CDR1 SGHDT and CDR2 YYEEEE come from the germline V gene. The CDR3 has 16 residues. CDR3 DNA: TGTGCCAGCAGCTTGGCCGGGGCAGGGATGAACACTGAAGCTTTCTTT. It translates to CASSLAGAGMNTEAFF.

This clonotype counts as medium-sized (0.01 to 0.1%). The V call is TRBV12-3 or TRBV12-4, the J call TRBJ1-1; possibly TRBD1 for D (6 bases). The V end lost 6 bases, the J end lost 4 bases, and 24 bases lay between the germline ends. This CDR3 has 17 amino acids. For the CDR3, the DNA is TGTGCCAGCAGATCCTATCAGTTGGGGGGCGCGGTCACTGAAGCTTTCTTT. This encodes CASRSYQLGGAVTEAFF.

This clonotype was counted at least ten times. The chain recombines TRBV12-3 or TRBV12-4 with TRBJ2-1; D may be TRBD2 (6 bases). V was cut by 7 bases and J by 5 bases, with 18 bases left in between. The CDR3 sequence is 15 residues long. The CDR3 DNA reads TGTGCCAGCACTACCGGGACTCTGAAAAACAATGAGCAGTTCTTC. Encoded protein: CASTTGTLKNNEQFF.

This clonotype was seen at least ten times. This sequence joins TRBV20-1 and TRBJ2-1, with D possibly matching TRBD2 (5 bases). The CDR3 totals 14 residues. Germline CDR1 is DFQATT and CDR2 is SNEGSKA (reference sequence). Trimming left V 0 bases short and J 4 bases short, with 10 bases between. CDR3 DNA sequence: TGCAGTGCTAGAGATTACCCGGGGTACAATGAGCAGTTCTTC. This gives the protein CSARDYPGYNEQFF.

CDR3 region: CASSPEMYQETQYF. DNA for the CDR3: TGTGCCAGCAGCCCCGAAATGTACCAAGAGACCCAGTACTTC. The genes are TRBV4-2 and TRBJ2-5; no clear D. This CDR3 region has 14 residues. Between the trimmed V and J ends, which lost 4 bases and 0 bases, there was a span of 9 bases. Germline CDR1 reads LGHNA; CDR2 reads YNFKEQ.

The table lists this clonotype with a few counts. The genes are TRBV3-1 and TRBJ2-2, with unresolved D. The CDR3 has 15 amino acids. V was cut by 1 base and J by 0 bases, with 6 bases left in between. Germline assignment: CDR1 LGHDT and CDR2 YNNKEL (reference sequence). Here the CDR3 reads CASSQGLSNTGELFF. CDR3 bases: TGTGCCAGCAGCCAAGGGCTATCGAACACCGGGGAGCTGTTTTTT. The variable domain in full, completed from reference TRBV3-1 and TRBJ2-2, reads DTAVSQTPKYLVTQMGNDKSIKCEQNLGHDTMYWYKQDSKKFLKIMFSYNNKELIINETVPNRFSPKSPDKAHLNLHINSLELGDSAVYFCASSQGLSNTGELFFGEGSRLTVL.

This clonotype was observed at least ten times. The chain is built from TRBV29-1 and TRBJ2-1; TRBD2 might be the D (5 bases). Germline values: CDR1 SQVTM, CDR2 ANQGSEA. V was clipped by 7 bases and J by 3 bases, with 13 bases between them. The CDR3 has 13 amino acids. The CDR3 sequence: CSAVGLIYNEQFF. The DNA of the CDR3 is TGCAGCGCCGTTGGACTGATCTACAATGAGCAGTTCTTC.

The chain is built from TRBV6-1 and TRBJ1-2; D remains unclear. V dropped 5 bases and J dropped 6 bases, with 13 bases sitting between them. The CDR3 totals 13 residues. Germline values: CDR1 MNHNS, CDR2 SASEGT. The CDR3 loop reads CASSLGLADGYTF. CDR3 in DNA: TGTGCCAGCAGTCTGGGTCTAGCAGATGGCTACACCTTC.